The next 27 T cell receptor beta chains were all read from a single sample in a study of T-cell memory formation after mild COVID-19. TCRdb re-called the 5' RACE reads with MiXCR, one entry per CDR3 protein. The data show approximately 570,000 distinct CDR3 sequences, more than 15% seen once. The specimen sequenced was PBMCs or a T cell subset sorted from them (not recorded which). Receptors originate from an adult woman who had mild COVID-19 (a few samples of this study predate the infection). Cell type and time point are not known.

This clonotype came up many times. The CDR3: CASSLDRASDEQFF. Here the CDR3 DNA reads TGCGCCAGCAGCTTGGACAGGGCTAGCGATGAGCAGTTCTTC. V gene TRBV5-1 combines with J gene TRBJ2-1; tentatively, D is TRBD1 or TRBD2 (6 bases each). From germline, CDR1 is SGHRS and CDR2 YFSETQ. The CDR3 consists of 14 residues. Between the trimmed V and J ends, which lost 0 bases and 8 bases, there was a span of 12 bases. The full variable domain, rest sourced from reference TRBV5-1 and TRBJ2-1, is KAGVTQTPRYLIKTRGQQVTLSCSPISGHRSVSWYQQTPGQGLQFLFEYFSETQRNKGNFPGRFSGRQFSNSRSEMNVSTLELGDSALYLCASSLDRASDEQFFGPGTRLTVL.

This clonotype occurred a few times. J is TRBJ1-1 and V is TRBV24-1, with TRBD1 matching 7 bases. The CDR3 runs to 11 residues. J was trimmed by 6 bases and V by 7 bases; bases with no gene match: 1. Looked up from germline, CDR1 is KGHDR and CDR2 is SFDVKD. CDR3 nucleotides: TGTGCCACCAGGCAGGGGGCTGAAGCTTTCTTT. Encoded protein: CATRQGAEAFF.

This CDR3 reads CASSQSLGLPRFF. CDR3 nucleotide sequence: TGTGCCAGCAGCCAAAGCCTGGGACTCCCCAGGTTCTTC. V and J are TRBV3-1 and TRBJ2-1; perhaps TRBD2 as D (6 bases). V lost 2 bases and J lost 15, with 17 bases in between. Germline V gene sequence: CDR1 LGHDT, CDR2 YNNKEL (reference sequence). The CDR3 runs to 13 residues.

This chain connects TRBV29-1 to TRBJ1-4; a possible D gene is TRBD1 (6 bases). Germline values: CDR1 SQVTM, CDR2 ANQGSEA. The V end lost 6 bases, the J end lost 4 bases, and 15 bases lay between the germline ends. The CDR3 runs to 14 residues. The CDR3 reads CSVAWDKLNEKLFF. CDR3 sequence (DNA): TGCAGCGTCGCCTGGGACAAACTTAATGAAAAACTGTTTTTT.

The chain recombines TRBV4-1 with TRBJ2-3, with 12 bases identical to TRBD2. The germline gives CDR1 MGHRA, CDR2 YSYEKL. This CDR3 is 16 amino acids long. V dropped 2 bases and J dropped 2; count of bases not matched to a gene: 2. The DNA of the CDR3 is TGCGCCAGCAGCCAAAGGACTAGCGGGACCACAGATACGCAGTATTTT. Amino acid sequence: CASSQRTSGTTDTQYF.

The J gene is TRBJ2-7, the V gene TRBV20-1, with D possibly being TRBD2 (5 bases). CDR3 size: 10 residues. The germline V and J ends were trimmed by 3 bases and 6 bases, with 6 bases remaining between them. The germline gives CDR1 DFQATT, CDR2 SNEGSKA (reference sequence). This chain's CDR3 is CSAREVEQYF. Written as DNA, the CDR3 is TGCAGTGCTAGGGAGGTCGAGCAGTACTTC.

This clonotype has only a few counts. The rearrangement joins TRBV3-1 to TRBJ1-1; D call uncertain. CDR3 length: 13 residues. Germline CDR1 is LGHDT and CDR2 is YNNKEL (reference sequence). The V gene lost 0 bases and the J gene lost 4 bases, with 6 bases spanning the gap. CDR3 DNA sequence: TGTGCCAGCAGCCAAGATCCAGTCACTGAAGCTTTCTTT. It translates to CASSQDPVTEAFF.

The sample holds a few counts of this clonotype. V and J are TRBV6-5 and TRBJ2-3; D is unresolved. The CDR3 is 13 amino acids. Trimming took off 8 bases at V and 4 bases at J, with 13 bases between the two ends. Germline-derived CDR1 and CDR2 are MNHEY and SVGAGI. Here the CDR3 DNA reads TGTGCCAGCGCTTCTGTGGGTGCAGATACGCAGTATTTT. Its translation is CASASVGADTQYF.

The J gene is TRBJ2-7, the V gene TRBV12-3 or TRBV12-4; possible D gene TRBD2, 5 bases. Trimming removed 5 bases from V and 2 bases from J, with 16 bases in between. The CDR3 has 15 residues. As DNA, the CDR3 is TGTGCCAGCAGTGAGGGCTTCAGGCAACCCTACGAGCAGTACTTC. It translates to CASSEGFRQPYEQYF.

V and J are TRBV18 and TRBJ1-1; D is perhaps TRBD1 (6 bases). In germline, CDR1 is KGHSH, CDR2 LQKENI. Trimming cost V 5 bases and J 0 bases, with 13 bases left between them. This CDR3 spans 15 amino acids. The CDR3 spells CASSSDTGMNTEAFF. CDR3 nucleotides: TGTGCCAGCTCATCAGATACAGGGATGAACACTGAAGCTTTCTTT.

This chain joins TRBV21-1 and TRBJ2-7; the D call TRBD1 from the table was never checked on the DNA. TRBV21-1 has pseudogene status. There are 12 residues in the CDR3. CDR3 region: CARGQVNYEQYF. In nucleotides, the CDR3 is TGTGCCAGGGGACAGGTGAACTACGAGCAGTACTTC.

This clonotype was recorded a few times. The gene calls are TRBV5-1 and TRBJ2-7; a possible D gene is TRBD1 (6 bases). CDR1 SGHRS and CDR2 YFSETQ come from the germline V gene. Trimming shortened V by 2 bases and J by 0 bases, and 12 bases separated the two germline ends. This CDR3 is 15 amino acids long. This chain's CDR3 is CASSFLGAHSYEQYF. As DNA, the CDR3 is TGCGCCAGCAGCTTTCTGGGGGCCCACTCCTACGAGCAGTACTTC. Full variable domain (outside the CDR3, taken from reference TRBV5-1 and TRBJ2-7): KAGVTQTPRYLIKTRGQQVTLSCSPISGHRSVSWYQQTPGQGLQFLFEYFSETQRNKGNFPGRFSGRQFSNSRSEMNVSTLELGDSALYLCASSFLGAHSYEQYFGPGTRLTVT.

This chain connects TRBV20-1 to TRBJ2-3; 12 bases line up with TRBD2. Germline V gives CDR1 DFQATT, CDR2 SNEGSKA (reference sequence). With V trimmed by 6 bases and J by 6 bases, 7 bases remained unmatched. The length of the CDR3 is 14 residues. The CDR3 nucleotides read TGCAGTGCCCTGACTAGCGGGAGAGAGGATACGCAGTATTTT. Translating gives CSALTSGREDTQYF.

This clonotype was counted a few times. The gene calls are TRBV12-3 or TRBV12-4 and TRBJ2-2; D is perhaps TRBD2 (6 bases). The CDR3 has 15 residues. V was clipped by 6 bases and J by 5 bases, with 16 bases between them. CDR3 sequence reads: CASRLTSGGTGELFF. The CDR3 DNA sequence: TGTGCCAGCAGGCTGACTAGTGGAGGGACCGGGGAGCTGTTTTTT.

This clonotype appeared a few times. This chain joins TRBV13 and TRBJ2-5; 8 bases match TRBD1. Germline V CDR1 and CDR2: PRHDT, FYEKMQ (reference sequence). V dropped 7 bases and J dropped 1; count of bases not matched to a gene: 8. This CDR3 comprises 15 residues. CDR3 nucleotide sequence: TGTGCCAGCATCTCATCCGGACAGGGCCAAGAGACCCAGTACTTC. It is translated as CASISSGQGQETQYF.

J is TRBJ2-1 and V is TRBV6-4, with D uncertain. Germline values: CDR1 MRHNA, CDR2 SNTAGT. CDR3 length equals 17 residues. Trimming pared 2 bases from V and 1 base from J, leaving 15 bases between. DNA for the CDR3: TGTGCCAGCAGTGACGAGGTCCACTTTAGGTCCTACAATGAGCAGTTCTTC. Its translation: CASSDEVHFRSYNEQFF.

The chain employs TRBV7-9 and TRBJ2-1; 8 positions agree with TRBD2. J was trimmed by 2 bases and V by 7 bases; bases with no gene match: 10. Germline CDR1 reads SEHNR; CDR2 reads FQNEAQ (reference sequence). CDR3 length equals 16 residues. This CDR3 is CASNLGGAGAYNEQFF. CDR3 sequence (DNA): TGTGCCAGCAACCTCGGCGGAGCGGGGGCCTACAATGAGCAGTTCTTC.

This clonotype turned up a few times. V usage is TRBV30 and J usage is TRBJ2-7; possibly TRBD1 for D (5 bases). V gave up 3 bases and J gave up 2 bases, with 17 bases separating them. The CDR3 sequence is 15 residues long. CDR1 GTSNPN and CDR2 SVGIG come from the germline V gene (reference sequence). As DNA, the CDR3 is TGTGCCTGGAGCTCGGATGACAGTCAGGCCTACGAGCAGTACTTC. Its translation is CAWSSDDSQAYEQYF.

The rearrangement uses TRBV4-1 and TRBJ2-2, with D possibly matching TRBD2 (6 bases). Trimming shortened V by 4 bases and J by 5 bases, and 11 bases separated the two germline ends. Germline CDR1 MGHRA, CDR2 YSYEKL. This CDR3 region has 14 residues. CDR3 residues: CASSPGGGTGELFF. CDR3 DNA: TGCGCCAGCAGCCCCGGGGGAGGAACCGGGGAGCTGTTTTTT.

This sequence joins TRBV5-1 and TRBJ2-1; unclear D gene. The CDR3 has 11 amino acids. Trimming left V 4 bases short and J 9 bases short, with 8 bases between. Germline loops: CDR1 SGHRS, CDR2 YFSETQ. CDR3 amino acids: CASSVGSEQFF. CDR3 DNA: TGCGCCAGCAGCGTAGGAAGTGAGCAGTTCTTC.

In nucleotides, the CDR3 is TGTGCCAGCAGCTTATACGCTAACTATGGCTACACCTTC. Translated: CASSLYANYGYTF. The J gene is TRBJ1-2, the V gene TRBV7-2; D is unresolved. The V end lost 2 bases, the J end lost 0 bases, and 4 bases lay between the germline ends. The germline CDR1 and CDR2 sequences are SGHTA and FQGNSA. The length of the CDR3 is 13 residues.

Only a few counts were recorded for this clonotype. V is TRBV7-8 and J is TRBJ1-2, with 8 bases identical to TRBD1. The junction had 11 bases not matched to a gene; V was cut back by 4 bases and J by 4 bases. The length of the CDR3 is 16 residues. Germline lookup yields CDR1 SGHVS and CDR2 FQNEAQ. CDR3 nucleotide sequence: TGTGCCAGCAGCTCGGGCAGGGGGCAGGCGGGCTATGGCTACACCTTC. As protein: CASSSGRGQAGYGYTF.

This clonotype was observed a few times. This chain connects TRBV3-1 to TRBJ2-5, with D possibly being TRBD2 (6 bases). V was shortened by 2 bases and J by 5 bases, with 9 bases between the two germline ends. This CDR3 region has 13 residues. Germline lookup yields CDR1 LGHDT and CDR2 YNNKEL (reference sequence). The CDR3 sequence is CASSQMTRETQYF. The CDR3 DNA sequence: TGTGCCAGCAGCCAAATGACTAGGGAGACCCAGTACTTC.

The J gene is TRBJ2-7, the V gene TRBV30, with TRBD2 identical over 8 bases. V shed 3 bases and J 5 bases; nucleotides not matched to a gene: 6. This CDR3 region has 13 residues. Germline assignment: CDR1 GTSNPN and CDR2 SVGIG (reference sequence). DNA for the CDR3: TGTGCCTGGAGCGTGGGACTAGTCCACGAGCAGTACTTC. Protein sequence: CAWSVGLVHEQYF.

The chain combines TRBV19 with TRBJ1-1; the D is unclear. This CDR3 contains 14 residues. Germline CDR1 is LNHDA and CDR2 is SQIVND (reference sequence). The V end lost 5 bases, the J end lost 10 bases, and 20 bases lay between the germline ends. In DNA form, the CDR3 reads TGTGCCAGTAGTCCAACGGGATATTTTGGAGGAGCTTTCTTT. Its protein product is CASSPTGYFGGAFF.

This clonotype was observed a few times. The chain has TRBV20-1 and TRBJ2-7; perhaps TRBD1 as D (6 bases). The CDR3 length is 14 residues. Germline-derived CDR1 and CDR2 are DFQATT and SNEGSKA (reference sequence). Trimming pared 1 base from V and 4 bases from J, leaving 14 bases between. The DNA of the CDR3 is TGCAGTGCTAGAGCGGCAGGGGCGATTTACGAGCAGTACTTC. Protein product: CSARAAGAIYEQYF.

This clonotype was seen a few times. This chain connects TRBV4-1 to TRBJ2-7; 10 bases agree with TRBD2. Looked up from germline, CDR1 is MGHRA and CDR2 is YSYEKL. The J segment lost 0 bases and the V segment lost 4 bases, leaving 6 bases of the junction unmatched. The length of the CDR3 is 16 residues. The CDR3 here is CASSLSSGGYSYEQYF. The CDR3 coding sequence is TGCGCCAGCAGCCTTTCTAGCGGGGGCTACTCCTACGAGCAGTACTTC.